This T cell receptor (beta chain) was identified in a study of a mutant IDH1 vaccine in newly diagnosed glioma. For the study at large: The week-35 safety follow-up was V12, and the week-47 study end was V13.

The germline V and J ends were trimmed by 7 bases and 4 bases, with 11 bases remaining between them. The germline V gene encodes CDR1 SGHTA and CDR2 FQGNSA. The CDR3 covers 13 residues. Clones were read by immunoSEQ multiplex PCR, and TCRdb kept only the in-frame ones, dropping some. The sample has about 23,000 clones, less than 90% seen once; the top ten hold 2.8%. Time point defined: week 47, end of study. A single vaccine dose contained 300 ug of mutant IDH1 20-mer peptide, and topical imiquimod was used with it. A remark on this clone: Its target is unknown.

This TCR derives from a man in his forties or fifties with glioma. The chain recombines TRBV7-2 with TRBJ1-5; D unresolved. The input for sequencing was PBMCs, taken from a glioma patient whose treatment included an IDH1 peptide vaccine. The CDR3 nucleotides read TGTGCCAGCACCCCCCAGAGTAATCAGCCCCAGCATTTT. Translating gives CASTPQSNQPQHF.